The rows below give T cell receptor beta chains drawn from one sample of a study of tumor-infiltrating lymphocytes in primary liver carcinoma. TCRdb analysed the multiplex PCR reads with MiXCR anew, one entry per CDR3 protein. The table has 40,000 or so distinct CDR3 sequences, roughly 77% seen once; the top ten hold less than 50%. Material: tumor-adjacent normal liver tissue. All receptors derive from a woman aged 25 to 39 with primary liver carcinoma and hepatitis B virus infection. Both conserved end residues are part of each CDR3. Each record gives: clone size, V gene, CDR3 length, J gene, CDR3 protein. Clone size is stated in some rows and not others, as once, few, many or a class when expanded.

clone_size: -
v_call: TRBV7-8
cdr3_length: 11
j_call: TRBJ1-2
cdr3_aa: CASIGVVGYTF

clone_size: few
v_call: TRBV11-3
cdr3_length: 15
j_call: TRBJ1-6
cdr3_aa: CASSFPGTGNSPLHF

clone_size: many
v_call: TRBV6-6
cdr3_length: 17
j_call: TRBJ1-5
cdr3_aa: CASSLQGHGGGYQPQHF

clone_size: -
v_call: TRBV5-4
cdr3_length: 19
j_call: TRBJ2-1
cdr3_aa: CTSSPPTSGRASFYNEQFF

clone_size: -
v_call: TRBV4-1
cdr3_length: 16
j_call: TRBJ2-4
cdr3_aa: CASSPGMNRDTNKWYF

clone_size: -
v_call: TRBV6-1
cdr3_length: 12
j_call: TRBJ1-1
cdr3_aa: CAGSARGQEAFF

clone_size: many
v_call: TRBV7-9
cdr3_length: 15
j_call: TRBJ2-3
cdr3_aa: CASSRLLAGADTQYF

clone_size: -
v_call: TRBV6-6
cdr3_length: 14
j_call: TRBJ1-1
cdr3_aa: CASNSYRLNTEAFF

clone_size: -
v_call: TRBV7-3
cdr3_length: 14
j_call: TRBJ2-1
cdr3_aa: CASSPLDRGNEHFF

clone_size: many
v_call: TRBV10-2
cdr3_length: 14
j_call: TRBJ1-5
cdr3_aa: CASSESDRAQPQHF

clone_size: once
v_call: TRBV12-3/TRBV12-4
cdr3_length: 14
j_call: TRBJ1-1
cdr3_aa: CASSSQGMNTERFF

clone_size: -
v_call: TRBV7-3
cdr3_length: 15
j_call: TRBJ2-3
cdr3_aa: CASSLGEARIDTQYF

clone_size: -
v_call: TRBV11-2
cdr3_length: 16
j_call: TRBJ1-1
cdr3_aa: CASSLHLKGVDTEASF

clone_size: few
v_call: TRBV11-1
cdr3_length: 14
j_call: TRBJ2-7
cdr3_aa: CVSSLATASYEQYF

clone_size: many
v_call: TRBV5-6
cdr3_length: 15
j_call: TRBJ2-1
cdr3_aa: CASSAAGTNYNEQFF

clone_size: -
v_call: TRBV6-1
cdr3_length: 16
j_call: TRBJ2-7
cdr3_aa: CVSSGGSRTAGRGQYF

clone_size: -
v_call: TRBV11-2
cdr3_length: 17
j_call: TRBJ2-1
cdr3_aa: CGSSLGVSGSVFDEQFF

clone_size: -
v_call: TRBV13
cdr3_length: 14
j_call: TRBJ2-7
cdr3_aa: CASSDGQGSHEHYF

clone_size: -
v_call: TRBV2
cdr3_length: 14
j_call: TRBJ1-5
cdr3_aa: CASSENGFNQPQHF

clone_size: -
v_call: TRBV11-3
cdr3_length: 16
j_call: TRBJ2-2
cdr3_aa: CASSLTSIGVGGELFF

clone_size: -
v_call: TRBV6-5
cdr3_length: 15
j_call: TRBJ2-7
cdr3_aa: CTSSWDSTGGYEQYF

clone_size: -
v_call: TRBV6-2/TRBV6-3
cdr3_length: 15
j_call: TRBJ2-6
cdr3_aa: CASSRGLSGVNILTF

clone_size: many
v_call: TRBV10-3
cdr3_length: 16
j_call: TRBJ2-1
cdr3_aa: CAISESAAGAYNEQFF

clone_size: -
v_call: TRBV6-5
cdr3_length: 16
j_call: TRBJ1-4
cdr3_aa: CASSDQGLYGNEKLIF

clone_size: -
v_call: TRBV4-1
cdr3_length: 15
j_call: TRBJ2-5
cdr3_aa: CVSSQEERGGEIQYF

clone_size: -
v_call: TRBV11-3
cdr3_length: 16
j_call: TRBJ1-1
cdr3_aa: CTSSSRLGTRSTEAFF

clone_size: many
v_call: TRBV6-1
cdr3_length: 15
j_call: TRBJ2-1
cdr3_aa: CASTLGGGAYNEQFF

clone_size: -
v_call: TRBV5-6
cdr3_length: 17
j_call: TRBJ2-6
cdr3_aa: CASSHDSSFSGTNILTF